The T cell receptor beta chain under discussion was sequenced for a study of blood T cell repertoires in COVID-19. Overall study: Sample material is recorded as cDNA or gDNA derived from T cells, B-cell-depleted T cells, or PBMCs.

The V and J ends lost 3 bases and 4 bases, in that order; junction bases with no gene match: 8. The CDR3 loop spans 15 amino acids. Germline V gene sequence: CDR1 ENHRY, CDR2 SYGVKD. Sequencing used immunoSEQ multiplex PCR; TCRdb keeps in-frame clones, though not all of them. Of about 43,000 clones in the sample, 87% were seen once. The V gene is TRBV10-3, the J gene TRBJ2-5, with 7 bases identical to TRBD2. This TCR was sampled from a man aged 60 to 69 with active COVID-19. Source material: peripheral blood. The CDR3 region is CAISDSGRERETQYF. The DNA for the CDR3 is TGTGCCATCAGTGATAGTGGGAGGGAGCGAGAGACCCAGTACTTC.